This TCR beta chain derives from a study of control samples from healthy donors and cancer patients. TCRdb's table, derived via immunoSEQ multiplex PCR, lists solely in-frame clones and lacks some. The sample yields tens of thousands of clones, over 85% seen once. After removal of 2 bases from V and 4 bases from J, the junction contained 1 base not matched to a gene. This CDR3 has 16 residues. The germline CDR1 and CDR2 sequences are KGHDR and SFDVKD. What was sequenced was blood. The chain has TRBV24-1 and TRBJ2-1, with 13 nucleotides matching TRBD2. The sequence derives from a woman aged 25 to 39 in good health. In nucleotides, the CDR3 is TGTGCCACCAGTGATTGGACTAGCGGGAGTTACAATGAGCAGTTCTTC. Protein sequence: CATSDWTSGSYNEQFF.